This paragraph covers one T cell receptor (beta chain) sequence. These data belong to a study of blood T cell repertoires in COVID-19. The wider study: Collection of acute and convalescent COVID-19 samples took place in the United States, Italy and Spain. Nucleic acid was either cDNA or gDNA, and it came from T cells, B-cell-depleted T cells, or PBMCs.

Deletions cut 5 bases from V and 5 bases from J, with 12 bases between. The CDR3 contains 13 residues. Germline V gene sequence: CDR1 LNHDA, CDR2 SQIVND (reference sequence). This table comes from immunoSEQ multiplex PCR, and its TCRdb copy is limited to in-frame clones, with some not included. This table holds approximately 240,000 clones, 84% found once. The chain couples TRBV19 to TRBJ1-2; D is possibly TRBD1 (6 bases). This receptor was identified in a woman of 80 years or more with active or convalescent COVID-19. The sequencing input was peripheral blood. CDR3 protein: CASSRGQGYGYTF. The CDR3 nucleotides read TGTGCCAGTAGTCGCGGGCAGGGGTATGGCTACACCTTC.